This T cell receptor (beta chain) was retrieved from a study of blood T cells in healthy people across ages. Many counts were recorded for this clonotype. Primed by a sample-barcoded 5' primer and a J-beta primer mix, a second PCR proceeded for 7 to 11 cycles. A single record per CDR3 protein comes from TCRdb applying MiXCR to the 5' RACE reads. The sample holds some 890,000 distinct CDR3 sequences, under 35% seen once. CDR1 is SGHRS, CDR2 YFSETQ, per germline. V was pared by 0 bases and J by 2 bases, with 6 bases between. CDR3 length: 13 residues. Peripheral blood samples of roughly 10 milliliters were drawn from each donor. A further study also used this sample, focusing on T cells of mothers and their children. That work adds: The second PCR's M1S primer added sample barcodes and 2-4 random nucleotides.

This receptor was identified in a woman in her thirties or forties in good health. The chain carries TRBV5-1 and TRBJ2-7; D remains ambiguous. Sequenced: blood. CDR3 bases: TGCGCCAGCAGCTTGGACAGCCCCTACGAGCAGTACTTC. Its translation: CASSLDSPYEQYF.